This passage covers 27 T cell receptor beta chains from one sample sequenced in a study of cytomegalovirus exposure and HLA in healthy donors. The PCR made use of 60 Vbeta and 13 Jbeta primers. The protocol was immunoSEQ multiplex PCR, while the TCRdb copy is restricted to in-frame clones and leaves out a portion. The data contain some 120,000 clones, approximately 17% of them singletons. Sequencing input: PBMCs. These receptors were obtained from a female donor in good health and CMV-seropositive.

V and J are TRBV6-6 and TRBJ2-5; D gene uncertain. The CDR3 has 11 amino acids. Trimming cost V 4 bases and J 4 bases, with 4 bases left between them. Per germline, CDR1 MNHNY and CDR2 SVGAGI (reference sequence). CDR3 nucleotides: TGTGCCAGCAGTTTAGCAGAGACCCAGTACTTC. Translation gives CASSLAETQYF.

This clone was observed a handful of times. The genes are TRBV7-2 and TRBJ2-2; 8 nucleotides align to TRBD1. Germline V CDR1 and CDR2: SGHTA, FQGNSA. CDR3 length: 16 residues. V dropped 0 bases and J dropped 2; count of bases not matched to a gene: 2. The CDR3 coding sequence is TGTGCCAGCAGCTTAGCGGGGACAGGCAACACCGGGGAGCTGTTTTTT. It codes for CASSLAGTGNTGELFF.

There are a few counts of this clone. The genes are TRBV19 and TRBJ2-7; the D gene is possibly TRBD1 (6 bases). The ends were cut back, 5 bases at V and 4 bases at J, with 12 bases in the middle. CDR1 and CDR2 from the germline V gene are LNHDA and SQIVND (reference sequence). The CDR3 is 13 residues long. CDR3 DNA sequence: TGTGCCAGTAGTGGGGGCAGGGGATACGAGCAGTACTTC. Translating it yields CASSGGRGYEQYF.

V and J are TRBV5-1 and TRBJ2-5, with 10 bases matching TRBD2. The ends lost 4 bases at V and 0 bases at J; junction bases unmatched: 6. The CDR3 totals 16 residues. Germline V lookup: CDR1 SGHRS, CDR2 YFSETQ. CDR3 bases: TGCGCCAGCAGCCAAATGACTAGCGGGTACCAAGAGACCCAGTACTTC. This translates into CASSQMTSGYQETQYF.

The chain links TRBV7-8 to TRBJ2-7; perhaps TRBD2 as D (6 bases). V was clipped by 1 base and J by 3 bases, with 13 bases between them. The germline V gene encodes CDR1 SGHVS and CDR2 FQNEAQ. This CDR3 comprises 15 residues. The DNA of the CDR3 is TGTGCCAGCAGCTTAGTTCGGGGGAGGTTCTACGAGCAGTACTTC. Amino acid sequence: CASSLVRGRFYEQYF.

V is TRBV5-1 and J is TRBJ2-7, with TRBD1 matching 9 bases. CDR1 and CDR2 from the germline V gene are SGHRS and YFSETQ. V was pared by 1 base and J by 6 bases, with 5 bases of the junction left unmatched. This CDR3 is 14 amino acids long. The CDR3 spells CASSLSGQGTEQYF. As DNA, the CDR3 is TGCGCCAGCAGCTTGTCGGGACAGGGCACCGAGCAGTACTTC.

This chain links TRBV9 with TRBJ2-1, with 8 nucleotides matching TRBD2. CDR3 length equals 14 residues. Germline CDR1 and CDR2: SGDLS and YYNGEE. V trimming: 3 bases; J trimming: 8 bases; junction bases outside the gene matches: 7. The CDR3 DNA is TGTGCCAGCAGCGCCGGACTAGCATTCGATGAGCAGTTCTTC. It is translated as CASSAGLAFDEQFF.

This clone was seen a few times. This rearrangement joins TRBV28 to TRBJ1-2; a weak D match, TRBD1 (6 bases). The ends were cut back, 6 bases at V and 3 bases at J, with 17 bases in the middle. Per the germline V gene, CDR1 is MDHEN and CDR2 is SYDVKM. The CDR3 sequence is 15 residues long. The CDR3 DNA follows: TGTGCCAGCAGAGACCGCAGGGGTCAATACTATGGCTACACCTTC. This codes for CASRDRRGQYYGYTF.

The chain links TRBV7-9 to TRBJ1-6; the match to TRBD1 covers 9 bases. CDR3 length: 16 residues. Germline CDR1 and CDR2: SEHNR and FQNEAQ (reference sequence). After removal of 5 bases from V and 4 bases from J, the junction contained 6 bases not matched to a gene. CDR3 residues: CASSIGQGRYNSPLHF. The CDR3, as DNA: TGTGCCAGCAGCATAGGACAGGGGCGGTATAATTCACCCCTCCACTTT.

V usage is TRBV2 and J usage is TRBJ2-7; D unresolved. V was pared by 7 bases and J by 4 bases, with 8 bases between. Germline V CDR1 and CDR2: SNHLY, FYNNEI. The CDR3 is made up of 11 amino acids. CDR3 sequence: CASTVAYEQYF. The CDR3 region has the DNA TGTGCCAGCACGGTCGCTTACGAGCAGTACTTC.

This chain links TRBV28 with TRBJ1-1; D perhaps matches TRBD1 (5 bases). Trimming stripped 4 bases from V and 0 bases from J, with 15 bases between. The CDR3 spans 16 residues. Germline V gives CDR1 MDHEN, CDR2 SYDVKM. The CDR3 DNA reads as TGTGCCAGCAGTTATGCGGCTGACAGCTTGAACACTGAAGCTTTCTTT. Protein product: CASSYAADSLNTEAFF.

The rearrangement uses TRBV15 and TRBJ2-7, with a weak D call TRBD2 (5 bases). V lost 1 base and J 6 bases, leaving 10 bases between the germline ends. CDR1 and CDR2 from the germline V gene are LNHNV and YYDKDF (reference sequence). This CDR3 comprises 13 residues. The CDR3 DNA follows: TGTGCCACCAGCAGAGGTACCGGGGTCGAGCAGTACTTC. Translation gives CATSRGTGVEQYF.

A few counts support this clone. The rearrangement links TRBV5-4 to TRBJ1-1; TRBD1 agrees at 8 bases. V trimming: 2 bases; J trimming: 0 bases; junction bases outside the gene matches: 9. Germline-derived CDR1 and CDR2 are SGHNT and YYREEE (reference sequence). The CDR3 length is 17 residues. This CDR3 reads CASSFSTGVSLNTEAFF. As DNA, the CDR3 is TGTGCCAGCAGCTTTTCGACAGGGGTTTCCCTGAACACTGAAGCTTTCTTT.

The CDR3 reads CASSPGGETQYF. As DNA, the CDR3 is TGTGCCAGCTCACCCGGGGGGGAGACCCAGTACTTC. The chain couples TRBV18 to TRBJ2-5; 7 bases fit TRBD2. The germline gives CDR1 KGHSH, CDR2 LQKENI. The V gene end was trimmed by 3 bases and the J gene end by 5 bases; junction bases not matched to a gene: 0. The CDR3 totals 12 residues.

This chain connects TRBV27 to TRBJ2-7, with 9 bases identical to TRBD2. Unmatched junction bases numbered 8, after V lost 5 bases and J lost 3 bases. Per the germline V gene, CDR1 is MNHEY and CDR2 is SMNVEV (reference sequence). The CDR3 extends over 15 amino acids. DNA of the CDR3: TGTGCCAGCAGTATCGCGGGAGGGCCAATCTACGAGCAGTACTTC. This gives the protein CASSIAGGPIYEQYF.

This clone was observed a handful of times. This chain links TRBV30 with TRBJ2-1; D not resolved. Trimming stripped 0 bases from V and 8 bases from J, with 11 bases between. This CDR3 comprises 13 residues. CDR1 is GTSNPN and CDR2 is SVGIG in the germline V gene (reference sequence). DNA for the CDR3: TGTGCCTGGAGTGTTCTCTTGAGCGATGAGCAGTTCTTC. Residues: CAWSVLLSDEQFF.

This clone came up a few times. In DNA, the CDR3 is TGCGCCAGCAGCCAAGCCGGGACAGGGTATGGCTACACCTTC. Its translation: CASSQAGTGYGYTF. This chain uses TRBV4-3 with TRBJ1-2, with 9 bases that match TRBD1. After removal of 1 base from V and 5 bases from J, the junction contained 2 bases not matched to a gene. The CDR3 runs to 14 residues. Germline V CDR1 and CDR2: LGHNA, YSLEER.

This clone was seen a few times. The rearrangement joins TRBV5-8 to TRBJ1-2; 8 bases agree with TRBD1. Germline loops: CDR1 SGHTS, CDR2 YDEGEE. The CDR3 runs 16 residues. J lost 3 bases, V lost 4 bases, and 11 bases had no gene match. The CDR3, as DNA: TGTGCCAGCAGCCCACGGACAGGGCGAGGCGACTATGGCTACACCTTC. This gives the protein CASSPRTGRGDYGYTF.

In DNA, the CDR3 is TGCGCCAGCAGCCCCACGGAGGGGGCAAGTGGGGCCAACGTCCTGACTTTC. This gives the protein CASSPTEGASGANVLTF. The chain recombines TRBV4-3 with TRBJ2-6, with D perhaps matching TRBD1 (7 bases). Germline CDR1 is LGHNA and CDR2 is YSLEER. With 4 bases removed from V and 3 bases from J, the gap between germline ends came to 16 bases. The length of the CDR3 is 17 residues.

The V gene is TRBV6-5, the J gene TRBJ2-5; D might be TRBD1 (6 bases). The CDR3 sequence is 15 residues long. Looked up from germline, CDR1 is MNHEY and CDR2 is SVGAGI. V lost 2 bases and J lost 1, with 11 bases in between. The CDR3 loop reads CASSYVDRLQETQYF. CDR3 DNA: TGTGCCAGCAGTTACGTCGACAGGCTCCAAGAGACCCAGTACTTC.

The chain has TRBV7-8 and TRBJ2-7; D gene uncertain. The CDR3 sequence is 12 residues long. The V and J ends lost 5 bases and 3 bases respectively, with 8 bases between them. Per germline, CDR1 SGHVS and CDR2 FQNEAQ. The CDR3: CASSQRGYEQYF. The CDR3, as DNA: TGTGCCAGCAGCCAGAGAGGCTACGAGCAGTACTTC.

J is TRBJ2-7 and V is TRBV27; TRBD2 might be the D (6 bases). CDR1 MNHEY and CDR2 SMNVEV come from the germline V gene (reference sequence). The ends were cut back, 8 bases at V and 3 bases at J, with 17 bases in the middle. The CDR3 has 14 residues. Written as DNA, the CDR3 is TGTGCCAGCCCGGACGGGAGATCCTTCTACGAGCAGTACTTC. Encoded protein: CASPDGRSFYEQYF.

V is TRBV29-1 and J is TRBJ2-7; TRBD1 aligns across 7 bases. CDR1 is SQVTM, CDR2 ANQGSEA, per germline. The junction had 3 bases not matched to a gene; V was cut back by 4 bases and J by 0 bases. This CDR3 is built from 13 residues. The CDR3 loop reads CSVARDSSYEQYF. Written as DNA, the CDR3 is TGCAGCGTTGCCCGGGACAGCTCCTACGAGCAGTACTTC.

The chain uses TRBV7-9 and TRBJ2-7; 9 bases fit TRBD2. The CDR3 runs 15 residues. Germline assignment: CDR1 SEHNR and CDR2 FQNEAQ (reference sequence). With 7 bases clipped from V and 0 bases from J, the junction kept 7 bases outside the gene matches. DNA of the CDR3: TGTGCCAGCAACACTCCGGGACTAGCCTCCTACGAGCAGTACTTC. This encodes CASNTPGLASYEQYF.

The chain couples TRBV5-1 to TRBJ2-1; D remains ambiguous. The germline CDR1 and CDR2 sequences are SGHRS and YFSETQ. There are 16 residues in the CDR3. Trimming removed 4 bases at V and 8 bases at J, with 22 bases between. CDR3 nucleotide sequence: TGCGCCAGCAGCCAACCGTCCCTACTCGCCGTCGATGAGCAGTTCTTC. Translating gives CASSQPSLLAVDEQFF.

In its sample, this clone was seen a few times. The chain uses TRBV4-3 and TRBJ1-2, with 8 positions matching TRBD1. Germline CDR1 and CDR2: LGHNA and YSLEER. After removal of 3 bases from V and 9 bases from J, the junction contained 12 bases not matched to a gene. This CDR3 region has 15 residues. CDR3 sequence reads: CASSQAQDRVGSYTF. In DNA form, the CDR3 reads TGCGCCAGCAGCCAGGCTCAGGACAGGGTCGGAAGCTACACCTTC.

In this sample, this clone turned up a few times. CDR3 coding DNA: TGTGCCAGCAGACGGGAGCTTGTTTTTCCAGATACGCAGTATTTT. This sequence encodes CASRRELVFPDTQYF. The chain has TRBV7-2 and TRBJ2-3; possible D gene TRBD2, 6 bases. This CDR3 has 15 residues. Trimming cost V 6 bases and J 4 bases, with 17 bases left between them. CDR1 SGHTA and CDR2 FQGNSA come from the germline V gene.